The next 7 T cell receptor beta chains were all read from a single sample in a study of Graves' ophthalmopathy and Graves' hyperthyroidism. RNA transcripts yielded amplified TCR beta CDR3 regions. Following a first-round RT-PCR that used HTBI primers, a second-round multiplex PCR was carried out. TCRdb itself ran the multiplex PCR reads through MiXCR, one entry per CDR3 protein. This sample has about 400,000 distinct CDR3 sequences, with around 19% found just once. The sample was peripheral blood. The receptors derive from a woman younger than 30 with Graves' ophthalmopathy.

This clonotype was seen ten or more times. This chain links TRBV20-1 with TRBJ1-5; D is unclear. Deletions cut 2 bases from V and 7 bases from J, with 15 bases between. Germline CDR1 reads DFQATT; CDR2 reads SNEGSKA (reference sequence). The CDR3 runs to 14 residues. The CDR3 nucleotides read TGCAGTGCTAGACCCCCCCGCCCTTCGCAGCCCCAGCATTTT. It specifies CSARPPRPSQPQHF.

The chain is built from TRBV6-5 and TRBJ2-7; TRBD2 aligns across 8 bases. This CDR3 comprises 17 residues. V lost 1 base and J lost 2; bases outside the gene matches: 10. Germline CDR1 is MNHEY and CDR2 is SVGAGI. The CDR3, as DNA: TGTGCCAGCAGTTACTTAGCGGGGTCGGTGAACACCTACGAGCAGTACTTC. Protein sequence: CASSYLAGSVNTYEQYF.

Ten or more counts support this clonotype. This chain uses TRBV6-1 with TRBJ1-1, with D maybe TRBD1 (5 bases). V dropped 1 base and J dropped 6 bases, with 12 bases sitting between them. There are 14 residues in the CDR3. Germline CDR1 is MNHNS and CDR2 is SASEGT. The CDR3 nucleotides are TGTGCCAGCAGTGAAGTGGGCCCGGGACCTGAAGCTTTCTTT. This codes for CASSEVGPGPEAFF.

A few counts support this clonotype. DNA for the CDR3: TGTGCCAGCAGGACAGTAGGTGAGCCCCAGCATTTT. Its protein is CASRTVGEPQHF. The J gene is TRBJ1-5, the V gene TRBV6-1; a weak D match, TRBD1 (5 bases). This CDR3 is built from 12 residues. The V and J ends lost 6 bases and 8 bases respectively, with 11 bases between them. Germline CDR1 reads MNHNS; CDR2 reads SASEGT.

This clonotype has at least ten counts. The genes are TRBV12-3 or TRBV12-4 and TRBJ2-7, with D possibly TRBD2 on 5 matching bases. V was shortened by 8 bases and J by 2 bases, with 13 bases between the two germline ends. This CDR3 is built from 13 residues. DNA for the CDR3: TGTGCCAGCCGGACTTCCCCTACCTACGAGCAGTACTTC. This gives the protein CASRTSPTYEQYF.

The chain links TRBV6-5 to TRBJ1-2, with TRBD1 as a possible D gene (5 bases). The CDR3 loop spans 15 amino acids. Germline V lookup: CDR1 MNHEY, CDR2 SVGAGI. Trimming stripped 0 bases from V and 5 bases from J, with 13 bases between. CDR3 DNA sequence: TGTGCCAGCAGTTACTCACGGGACTCCAAATATGGCTACACCTTC. Residues: CASSYSRDSKYGYTF.

This clonotype occurred many times. The chain joins TRBV28 to TRBJ1-2, with unresolved D. This CDR3 is 14 amino acids long. V was pared by 7 bases and J by 4 bases, with 16 bases between. Germline CDR1 and CDR2: MDHEN and SYDVKM. In DNA form, the CDR3 reads TGTGCCAGCACCCTCGGGGTCTCTAGCTATGGCTACACCTTC. This encodes CASTLGVSSYGYTF.